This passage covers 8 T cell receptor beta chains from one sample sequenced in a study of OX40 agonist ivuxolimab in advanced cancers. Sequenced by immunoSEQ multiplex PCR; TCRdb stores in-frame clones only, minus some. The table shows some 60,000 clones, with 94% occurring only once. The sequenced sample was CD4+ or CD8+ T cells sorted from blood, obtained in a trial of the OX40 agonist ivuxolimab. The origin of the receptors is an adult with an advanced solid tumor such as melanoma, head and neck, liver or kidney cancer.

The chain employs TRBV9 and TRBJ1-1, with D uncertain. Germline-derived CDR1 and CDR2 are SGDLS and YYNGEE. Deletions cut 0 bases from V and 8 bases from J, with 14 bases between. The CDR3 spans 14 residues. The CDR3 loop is CASSVGSAGPEAFF. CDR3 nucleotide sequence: TGTGCCAGCAGCGTAGGGTCGGCAGGACCCGAAGCTTTCTTT.

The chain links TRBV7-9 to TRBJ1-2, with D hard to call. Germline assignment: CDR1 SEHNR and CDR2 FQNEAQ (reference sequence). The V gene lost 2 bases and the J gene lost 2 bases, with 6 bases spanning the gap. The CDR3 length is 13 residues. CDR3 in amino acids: CASSLPENYGYTF. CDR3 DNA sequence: TGTGCCAGCAGCTTACCAGAGAACTATGGCTACACCTTC.

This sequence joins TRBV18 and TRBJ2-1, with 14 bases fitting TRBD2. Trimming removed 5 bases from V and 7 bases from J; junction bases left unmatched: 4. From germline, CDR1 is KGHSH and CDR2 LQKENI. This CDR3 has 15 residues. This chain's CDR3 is CASSGTSGSANEQFF. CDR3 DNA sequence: TGTGCCAGCTCAGGGACTAGCGGGAGTGCAAATGAGCAGTTCTTC.

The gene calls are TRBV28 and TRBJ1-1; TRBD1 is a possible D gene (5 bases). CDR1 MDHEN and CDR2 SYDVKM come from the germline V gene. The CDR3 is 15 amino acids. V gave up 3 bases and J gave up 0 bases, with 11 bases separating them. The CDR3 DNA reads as TGTGCCAGCAGTTTTTCCGGGGCGATGAACACTGAAGCTTTCTTT. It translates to CASSFSGAMNTEAFF.

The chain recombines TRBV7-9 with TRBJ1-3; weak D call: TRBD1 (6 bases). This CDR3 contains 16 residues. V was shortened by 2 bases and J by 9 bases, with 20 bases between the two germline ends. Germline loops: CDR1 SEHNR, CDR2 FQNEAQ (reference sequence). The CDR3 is CASSLPTRTVFPTIYF. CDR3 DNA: TGTGCCAGCAGCTTACCCACTAGGACAGTGTTTCCCACCATATATTTT.

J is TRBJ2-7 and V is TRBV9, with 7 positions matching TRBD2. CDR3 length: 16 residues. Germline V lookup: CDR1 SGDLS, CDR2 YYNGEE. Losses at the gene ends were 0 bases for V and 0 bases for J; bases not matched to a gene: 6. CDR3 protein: CASSVGASGDSYEQYF. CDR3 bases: TGTGCCAGCAGCGTAGGGGCTAGCGGAGACTCCTACGAGCAGTACTTC.

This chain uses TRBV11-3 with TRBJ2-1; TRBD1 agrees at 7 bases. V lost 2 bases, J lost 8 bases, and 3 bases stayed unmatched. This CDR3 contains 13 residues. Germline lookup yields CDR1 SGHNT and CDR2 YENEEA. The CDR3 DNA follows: TGTGCCAGCAGCTTATCGCAGGGGGATGAGCAGTTCTTC. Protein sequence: CASSLSQGDEQFF.

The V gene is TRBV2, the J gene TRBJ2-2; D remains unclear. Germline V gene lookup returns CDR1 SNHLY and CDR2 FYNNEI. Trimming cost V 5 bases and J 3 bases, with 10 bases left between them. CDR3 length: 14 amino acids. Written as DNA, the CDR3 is TGTGCCAGCAGTACCGACACATACACCGGGGAGCTGTTTTTT. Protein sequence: CASSTDTYTGELFF. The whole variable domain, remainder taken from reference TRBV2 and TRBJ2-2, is EPEVTQTPSHQVTQMGQEVILRCVPISNHLYFYWYRQILGQKVEFLVSFYNNEISEKSEIFDDQFSVERPDGSNFTLKIRSTKLEDSAMYFCASSTDTYTGELFFGEGSRLTVL.